These 30 T cell receptor beta chains originate from one sample sequenced in a study of lymphopenia after photon versus proton radiotherapy. Clones were sequenced by immunoSEQ multiplex PCR, and TCRdb holds only the in-frame ones, with some missing. The data hold roughly 30,000 clones, with 85% to 90% observed a single time. Source: peripheral blood, taken from a patient treated with photon-based radiotherapy. The receptors were sampled from a woman aged 45-65 years with pancreatic cancer.

The V call is TRBV6-5, the J call TRBJ2-7, with 7 positions matching TRBD1. Trimming took 4 bases from V and 2 from J; bases not matched to a gene: 8. The CDR3 is 15 residues long. Germline V gene sequence: CDR1 MNHEY, CDR2 SVGAGI. The CDR3 region has the DNA TGTGCCAGCAGTTCTTACGGGACAGTCCCCTACGAGCAGTACTTC. Translating it yields CASSSYGTVPYEQYF.

The chain has TRBV29-1 and TRBJ2-5; perhaps TRBD1 as D (6 bases). V was cut by 4 bases and J by 4 bases, with 19 bases left in between. The CDR3 spans 15 residues. Germline V gives CDR1 SQVTM, CDR2 ANQGSEA. The CDR3 loop is CSVVWGQGLLETQYF. In nucleotides, the CDR3 is TGCAGCGTTGTTTGGGGGCAGGGGCTATTAGAGACCCAGTACTTC.

The genes are TRBV5-8 and TRBJ2-2; D gene unclear. The germline CDR1 and CDR2 sequences are SGHTS and YDEGEE. The V end was cut by 1 base, the J end by 1 base, with 5 bases between. The CDR3 covers 14 residues. CDR3 in DNA: TGTGCCAGCAGCTTGCTGCAGAACACCGGGGAGCTGTTTTTT. Its translation: CASSLLQNTGELFF.

The V and J genes are TRBV4-3 and TRBJ1-4; 7 bases align to TRBD1. The CDR3 loop spans 16 amino acids. The V segment lost 0 bases and the J segment 9 bases; nucleotides outside the gene matches: 10. Germline CDR1 reads LGHNA; CDR2 reads YSLEER. The CDR3 loop reads CASSQDYGTVMKKLFF. The CDR3 DNA follows: TGCGCCAGCAGCCAAGATTACGGGACAGTAATGAAAAAACTGTTTTTT.

The chain uses TRBV7-9 and TRBJ1-1, with D perhaps matching TRBD1 (6 bases). CDR3 length equals 13 residues. Germline V gene data show CDR1 as SEHNR and CDR2 as FQNEAQ (reference sequence). Trimming pared 8 bases from V and 1 base from J, leaving 11 bases between. In DNA, the CDR3 is TGTGCCAGCGGGATACAGGGGAACACTGAAGCTTTCTTT. It specifies CASGIQGNTEAFF.

This sequence joins TRBV10-2 and TRBJ2-5; 8 nucleotides match TRBD1. The J call may not be correct, given that the DNA end is closer to TRBJ2-7. Germline V gene sequence: CDR1 WSHSY, CDR2 SAAADI. This CDR3 comprises 13 residues. The CDR3 DNA sequence: TGCGCCAGCAGTGACGGACAGGGATACGAGCAGTACTTC. It is translated as CASSDGQGYEQYF.

The rearrangement links TRBV19 to TRBJ1-4, with D maybe TRBD1 (6 bases). Germline CDR1 and CDR2: LNHDA and SQIVND (reference sequence). V lost 3 bases and J lost 7, with 15 bases in between. The CDR3 sequence is 15 residues long. The CDR3 region is CASSIGQSNIEKLFF. CDR3 bases: TGTGCCAGTAGTATCGGACAGAGTAATATTGAAAAACTGTTTTTT.

V usage is TRBV19 and J usage is TRBJ2-7, with 8 bases fitting TRBD2. The CDR3 contains 15 residues. In germline, CDR1 is LNHDA, CDR2 SQIVND (reference sequence). V trimming: 3 bases; J trimming: 0 bases; junction bases outside the gene matches: 4. DNA of the CDR3: TGTGCCAGTAGTATTGCGAGCGGGAGCTCCTACGAGCAGTACTTC. It translates to CASSIASGSSYEQYF.

J is TRBJ2-3 and V is TRBV30, with 8 nucleotides matching TRBD2. The V gene end was trimmed by 4 bases and the J gene end by 1 base; junction bases not matched to a gene: 4. Germline lookup yields CDR1 GTSNPN and CDR2 SVGIG (reference sequence). The CDR3 extends over 14 amino acids. As DNA, the CDR3 is TGTGCCTGGAATCGAGCGGGAGGCACAGATACGCAGTATTTT. As protein: CAWNRAGGTDTQYF.

The rearrangement joins TRBV4-3 to TRBJ1-4; perhaps TRBD1 as D (5 bases). The V end was cut by 4 bases, the J end by 5 bases, with 17 bases between. Germline lookup yields CDR1 LGHNA and CDR2 YSLEER. This CDR3 has 16 residues. CDR3 sequence (DNA): TGCGCCAGCAGCCGGATAGGGGAAAAGGGCAATGAAAAACTGTTTTTT. Translation gives CASSRIGEKGNEKLFF.

V and J are TRBV6-5 and TRBJ1-4; TRBD1 is a possible D gene (5 bases). The CDR3 runs to 14 residues. The V gene's germline CDR1 is MNHEY and CDR2 SVGAGI. V was shortened by 3 bases and J by 7 bases, with 12 bases between the two germline ends. The CDR3 spells CASSYTQGGEKLFF. DNA of the CDR3: TGTGCCAGCAGTTATACCCAGGGAGGTGAAAAACTGTTTTTT.

The genes are TRBV5-1 and TRBJ2-7, with D tentatively TRBD2 (5 bases). Germline V gene data show CDR1 as SGHRS and CDR2 as YFSETQ. V gave up 0 bases and J gave up 0 bases, with 10 bases separating them. The CDR3 sequence is 15 residues long. The CDR3 nucleotides are TGCGCCAGCAGCTTGGGGGCTAGCAGCTCCTACGAGCAGTACTTC. It is translated as CASSLGASSSYEQYF.

This clone showed up just once. The rearrangement joins TRBV27 to TRBJ2-2; TRBD2 matches 7 bases. This CDR3 comprises 14 residues. From germline, CDR1 is MNHEY and CDR2 SMNVEV (reference sequence). V lost 2 bases and J lost 4; bases outside the gene matches: 1. Written as DNA, the CDR3 is TGTGCCAGCAGTTTAGCGGGAGTCACCGGGGAGCTGTTTTTT. This translates into CASSLAGVTGELFF.

This sequence joins TRBV10-1 and TRBJ2-2; 12 bases fit TRBD2. The germline V gene encodes CDR1 WNHNN and CDR2 SYGVQD (reference sequence). This CDR3 has 16 amino acids. V gave up 5 bases and J gave up 5 bases; unmatched junction bases: 6. The chain's CDR3 is CASSLLAGGRTGELFF. The CDR3 region has the DNA TGCGCCAGCAGTCTTCTAGCGGGAGGGCGAACCGGGGAGCTGTTTTTT.

V usage is TRBV7-3 and J usage is TRBJ2-1; D assignment may be TRBD1 or TRBD2 (5 bases each). Germline CDR1 SGHTA, CDR2 FQGTGA. The CDR3 is made up of 15 amino acids. Trimming took off 6 bases at V and 7 bases at J, with 19 bases between the two ends. The DNA for the CDR3 is TGTGCCAGCAGTCGAGGAGTGGGGGTGGAAAATGAGCAGTTCTTC. This sequence encodes CASSRGVGVENEQFF.

The chain uses TRBV6-6 and TRBJ2-7; the D call may be TRBD1 or TRBD2 (6 bases each). The CDR3 contains 12 residues. Germline loops: CDR1 MNHNY, CDR2 SVGAGI (reference sequence). V was clipped by 7 bases and J by 2 bases, with 9 bases between them. DNA for the CDR3: TGTGCCAGCACCGGGGGCCCCTACGAGCAGTACTTC. Its protein is CASTGGPYEQYF.

The chain uses TRBV27 and TRBJ1-2; perhaps TRBD1 as D (6 bases). Germline CDR1 MNHEY, CDR2 SMNVEV (reference sequence). V lost 0 bases to trimming and J lost 6 bases, with 14 bases between them. The CDR3 is made up of 15 amino acids. The CDR3 nucleotides are TGTGCCAGCAGTTTATCTTTGGTGGCAGGGGATGGCTACACCTTC. Translation gives CASSLSLVAGDGYTF.

The V gene is TRBV11-3, the J gene TRBJ1-2; 8 nucleotides line up with TRBD1. The CDR3 sequence is 12 residues long. With 3 bases clipped from V and 14 bases from J, the junction kept 8 bases outside the gene matches. Per the germline V gene, CDR1 is SGHNT and CDR2 is YENEEA. For the CDR3, the DNA is TGTGCCAGCAGCTTTTCGGACAGGGTATCGACCTTC. It encodes CASSFSDRVSTF.

The chain combines TRBV6-5 with TRBJ2-7; TRBD1 agrees at 7 bases. V lost 4 bases and J lost 11; bases outside the gene matches: 8. This CDR3 is 12 amino acids long. From germline, CDR1 is MNHEY and CDR2 SVGAGI. The CDR3 sequence is CASSSLTGKEYF. In DNA, the CDR3 is TGTGCCAGCAGTTCCCTGACAGGGAAGGAGTACTTC.

The chain employs TRBV27 and TRBJ1-1; the match to TRBD1 covers 7 bases. This CDR3 contains 16 residues. Germline CDR1 and CDR2: MNHEY and SMNVEV (reference sequence). With 0 bases clipped from V and 1 base from J, the junction kept 5 bases outside the gene matches. The CDR3 bases are TGTGCCAGCAGTTTATCCTATCAGGGGGGGAACACTGAAGCTTTCTTT. This encodes CASSLSYQGGNTEAFF.

V gene TRBV29-1 combines with J gene TRBJ1-4; possibly TRBD1 for D (5 bases). The CDR3 covers 15 residues. Germline-derived CDR1 and CDR2 are SQVTM and ANQGSEA. V was clipped by 6 bases and J by 7 bases, with 21 bases between them. CDR3 loop: CSVGDGSGSREKLFF. The CDR3 DNA reads TGCAGCGTAGGGGACGGCTCAGGGAGCCGTGAAAAACTGTTTTTT.

This clone is medium-sized. This chain links TRBV6-1 with TRBJ2-7, with D possibly matching TRBD2 (6 bases). The CDR3 runs 15 residues. In germline, CDR1 is MNHNS, CDR2 SASEGT. V lost 2 bases to trimming and J lost 0 bases, with 11 bases between them. In DNA form, the CDR3 reads TGTGCCAGCAGTGAAAGGATGGAGGGCTCCTACGAGCAGTACTTC. This codes for CASSERMEGSYEQYF.

This chain joins TRBV10-3 and TRBJ1-1; the match to TRBD1 covers 12 bases. Germline assignment: CDR1 ENHRY and CDR2 SYGVKD. This CDR3 has 17 amino acids. The V gene end was trimmed by 3 bases and the J gene end by 0 bases; junction bases not matched to a gene: 5. The CDR3 nucleotides read TGTGCCATCAGTGAAACCGGGACAGGGGGCATGAACACTGAAGCTTTCTTT. It encodes CAISETGTGGMNTEAFF.

The chain joins TRBV27 to TRBJ1-5; 7 nucleotides line up with TRBD1. The CDR3 length is 14 residues. Germline CDR1 MNHEY, CDR2 SMNVEV (reference sequence). V shed 6 bases, J shed 2 bases, and the junction held 4 bases outside the gene matches. The CDR3 spells CASSDQGGNQPQHF. In DNA, the CDR3 is TGTGCCAGCAGCGACCAGGGGGGCAATCAGCCCCAGCATTTT.

The chain couples TRBV25-1 to TRBJ2-1, with D tentatively TRBD1 (5 bases). The germline CDR1 and CDR2 sequences are MGHDK and SYGVNS. This CDR3 is 12 amino acids long. The germline V and J ends were trimmed by 4 bases and 9 bases, with 10 bases remaining between them. The CDR3 loop reads CASSGVQGEQFF. The CDR3 region has the DNA TGTGCCAGCAGTGGAGTTCAGGGTGAGCAGTTCTTC.

J is TRBJ2-1 and V is TRBV21-1; the D segment call TRBD1 is taken from the table without a DNA check. TRBV21-1 is described as a pseudogene. The length of the CDR3 is 18 residues. For the CDR3, the DNA is TGTGCCAGCAGCAAAGGCCACTGGACAGGGTCACGGGTCGATGAGCAGTTCTTC. It is translated as CASSKGHWTGSRVDEQFF.

This chain uses TRBV11-3 with TRBJ2-2, with D uncertain. Germline CDR1 SGHNT, CDR2 YENEEA. CDR3 length equals 14 residues. Trimming took 4 bases from V and 6 from J, leaving 12 bases between them. This chain's CDR3 is CASSYYTVSGELFF. The CDR3 DNA is TGTGCCAGCAGCTATTACACAGTCTCCGGGGAGCTGTTTTTT.

The rearrangement links TRBV6-1 to TRBJ2-2; no definite D call. The germline CDR1 and CDR2 sequences are MNHNS and SASEGT. This CDR3 contains 13 residues. V gave up 5 bases and J gave up 6 bases, with 10 bases separating them. The CDR3 nucleotides are TGTGCCAGCAGTAAACAACCCTCCGGGGAGCTGTTTTTT. Translation gives CASSKQPSGELFF.

V usage is TRBV23-1 and J usage is TRBJ1-5; D may be TRBD1 (6 bases). TRBV23-1 is marked as an open reading frame, function uncertain. Trimming pared 4 bases from V and 6 bases from J, leaving 19 bases between. There are 16 residues in the CDR3. CDR3 sequence (DNA): TGCGCCAGCAGTCCCAGGACAGCCGGAGAGAGTCAGCCCCAGCATTTT. Its translation: CASSPRTAGESQPQHF.

Only one count was recorded for this clone. The chain combines TRBV9 with TRBJ2-7, with D perhaps matching TRBD1 or TRBD2 (7 bases each). V was shortened by 4 bases and J by 5 bases, with 16 bases between the two germline ends. The germline V gene encodes CDR1 SGDLS and CDR2 YYNGEE. The CDR3 has 14 residues. Here the CDR3 DNA reads TGTGCCAGCAGCCCTAGGGAGGGGGCCAACGAGCAGTACTTC. Amino acids: CASSPREGANEQYF.